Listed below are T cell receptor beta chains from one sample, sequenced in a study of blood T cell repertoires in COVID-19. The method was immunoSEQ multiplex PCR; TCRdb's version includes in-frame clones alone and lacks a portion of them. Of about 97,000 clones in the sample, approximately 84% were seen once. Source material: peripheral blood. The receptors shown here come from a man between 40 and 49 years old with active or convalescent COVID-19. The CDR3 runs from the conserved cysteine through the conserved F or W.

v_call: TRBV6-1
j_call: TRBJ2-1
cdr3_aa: CASSETPSSYNEQFF

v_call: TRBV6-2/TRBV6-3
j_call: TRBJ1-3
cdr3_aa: CASSYPGALGNTIYF

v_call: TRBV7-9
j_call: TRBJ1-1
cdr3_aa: CASRGQGKGAEAFF

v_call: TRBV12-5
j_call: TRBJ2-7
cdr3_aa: CASGSGQGAVYEQYF

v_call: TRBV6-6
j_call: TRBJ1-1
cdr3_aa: CASSRSRPEGNTEAFF

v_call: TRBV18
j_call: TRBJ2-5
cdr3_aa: CASSQMDRVETQYF

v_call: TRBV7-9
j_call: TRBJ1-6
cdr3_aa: CASSRTGGANSPLHF

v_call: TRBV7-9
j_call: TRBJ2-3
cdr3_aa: CASSPGSSADTQYF

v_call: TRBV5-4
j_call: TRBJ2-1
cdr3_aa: CASSLEASYEQFF

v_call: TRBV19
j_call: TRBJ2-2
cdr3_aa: CASSIGVTTGELFF

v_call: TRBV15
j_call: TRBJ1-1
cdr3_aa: CATSRDPGKAFF

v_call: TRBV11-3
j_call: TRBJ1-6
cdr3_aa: CASSSTGNSPLHF

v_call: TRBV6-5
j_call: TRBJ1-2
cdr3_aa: CASSRDRGGYTF

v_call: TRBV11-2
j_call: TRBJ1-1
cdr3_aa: CASARFSGNTEAFF

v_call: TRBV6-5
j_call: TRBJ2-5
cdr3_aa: CASSFSITSGKETQYF

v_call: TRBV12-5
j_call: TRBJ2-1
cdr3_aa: CASGLTSGGGYNEQFF

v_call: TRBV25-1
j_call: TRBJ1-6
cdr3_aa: CASSERQGNNSPLHF

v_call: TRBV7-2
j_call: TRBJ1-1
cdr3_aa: CASSLGGRNTEAFF

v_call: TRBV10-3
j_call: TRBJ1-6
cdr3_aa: CAISERGGSYNSPLHF

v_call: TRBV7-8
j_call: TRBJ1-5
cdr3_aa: CASSSQGTVEPQHF

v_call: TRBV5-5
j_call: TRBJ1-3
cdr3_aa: CASSLSRGQTSGNTIYF

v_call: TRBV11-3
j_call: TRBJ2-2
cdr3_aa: CASSLTGTGPGELFF

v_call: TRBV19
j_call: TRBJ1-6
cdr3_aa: CASTLQGSSYNSPLHF